Shown below are 5 T cell receptor beta chains from a single sample sequenced in a study of T-cell memory formation after mild COVID-19. Via MiXCR, TCRdb re-called the 5' RACE reads, giving one row per CDR3 protein. Among more than 120,000 distinct CDR3 sequences listed, roughly 6.2% were seen once. Sequences were obtained from PBMCs or a T cell subset sorted from them (not recorded which). These receptor sequences come from an adult woman who had mild COVID-19 (a few samples of this study predate the infection). Cell type and time point are not known.

This clonotype was observed a few times. The chain is built from TRBV27 and TRBJ2-7, with TRBD1 identical over 8 bases. Germline CDR1 is MNHEY and CDR2 is SMNVEV (reference sequence). Unmatched junction bases numbered 7, after V lost 5 bases and J lost 4 bases. CDR3 length equals 14 residues. This CDR3 reads CASSTRQGRYEQYF. In DNA form, the CDR3 reads TGTGCCAGCAGTACCCGACAGGGGAGGTACGAGCAGTACTTC.

V and J are TRBV5-4 and TRBJ1-2, with D possibly matching TRBD1 (6 bases). V was clipped by 4 bases and J by 7 bases, with 17 bases between them. This CDR3 is 14 amino acids long. Germline CDR1 is SGHNT and CDR2 is YYREEE (reference sequence). The CDR3 loop reads CASSPGAVTSGYTF. The CDR3 nucleotides read TGTGCCAGCAGCCCAGGGGCGGTAACTAGTGGCTACACCTTC.

This clonotype was seen ten or more times. The chain recombines TRBV7-9 with TRBJ1-1; D is unclear. V dropped 6 bases and J dropped 7 bases, with 12 bases sitting between them. CDR3 size: 12 residues. The germline V gene has CDR1 SEHNR and CDR2 FQNEAQ (reference sequence). The DNA for the CDR3 is TGTGCCAGCAGTAACCAGGAATTTGAAGCTTTCTTT. Its protein is CASSNQEFEAFF.

Ten or more counts support this clonotype. This chain connects TRBV7-9 to TRBJ1-2, with D possibly matching TRBD1 (6 bases). Trimming removed 3 bases at V and 0 bases at J, with 23 bases between. CDR1 is SEHNR, CDR2 FQNEAQ, per germline (reference sequence). This CDR3 region has 19 residues. The CDR3 DNA is TGTGCCAGCAGCTTCACCCCCACAGCCTGGGGGCTAGCTAACTATGGCTACACCTTC. Protein sequence: CASSFTPTAWGLANYGYTF.

This clonotype was counted many times. The gene calls are TRBV3-1 and TRBJ1-2; TRBD1 is a possible D gene (6 bases). Trimming took off 3 bases at V and 2 bases at J, with 7 bases between the two ends. The germline gives CDR1 LGHDT, CDR2 YNNKEL (reference sequence). The CDR3 covers 13 residues. The CDR3 DNA is TGTGCCAGCAGCCAGGGGGCAAACTATGGCTACACCTTC. Protein sequence: CASSQGANYGYTF.